The 29 T cell receptor beta chains below all came from one sample that was sequenced in a study of T cell responses to AZD1222 COVID-19 vaccine (dated by TCRdb to the early 2020s). Explained via the paper, the time point label denotes: baseline before first vaccination. In light of the paper, this sample's treatment or condition label describes: meningococcal conjugate vaccine given as trial control. Library preparation was by the immunoSEQ multiplex PCR assay. TCRdb stores this immuneACCESS table with in-frame sequences only. Part of the clones is absent; in the studies checked, under half of the shortfall reflects unresolved V genes, and no reason is known for the rest. Present in this sample are 50,000 to 70,000 clones, 85% of which were seen just once. Clones ranked in the top ten supply roughly 19% of the sample. Sequenced here: peripheral blood, sampled on day 0 of MenACWY control vaccination. Receptors were obtained from an adult in good health.

The CDR3 bases are TGTGCCAGCAGCTTAGATTCCGGAAATAATTCACCCCTCCACTTT. Translated: CASSLDSGNNSPLHF. The chain couples TRBV7-2 to TRBJ1-6; unclear D gene. The CDR3 extends over 15 amino acids. Germline assignment: CDR1 SGHTA and CDR2 FQGNSA. Deletions cut 1 base from V and 5 bases from J, with 9 bases between.

V is TRBV29-1 and J is TRBJ1-1; no firm D call. In germline, CDR1 is SQVTM, CDR2 ANQGSEA. Trimming cost V 6 bases and J 1 base, with 9 bases left between them. This CDR3 contains 12 residues. This CDR3 reads CSVRTGNTEAFF. In nucleotides, the CDR3 is TGCAGCGTGAGGACGGGGAACACTGAAGCTTTCTTT.

J is TRBJ1-5 and V is TRBV30; D gene uncertain. The germline V gene encodes CDR1 GTSNPN and CDR2 SVGIG (reference sequence). V lost 4 bases and J 0 bases, leaving 7 bases between the germline ends. The CDR3 has 13 amino acids. CDR3 sequence reads: CAWTAGSNQPQHF. In nucleotides, the CDR3 is TGTGCCTGGACCGCTGGTAGCAATCAGCCCCAGCATTTT.

The chain couples TRBV7-2 to TRBJ2-2; 8 nucleotides align to TRBD1. CDR1 is SGHTA, CDR2 FQGNSA, per germline. The CDR3 contains 17 residues. J lost 4 bases, V lost 5 bases, and 12 bases had no gene match. Here the CDR3 reads CASSILGRGRVTGELFF. In DNA, the CDR3 is TGTGCCAGCAGCATTTTGGGCAGGGGGCGAGTCACCGGGGAGCTGTTTTTT. Based on the CDR3 plus reference TRBV7-2 and TRBJ2-2, the full variable domain is GAGVSQSPSNKVTEKGKDVELRCDPISGHTALYWYRQSLGQGLEFLIYFQGNSAPDKSGLPSDRFSAERTGGSVSTLTIQRTQQEDSAVYLCASSILGRGRVTGELFFGEGSRLTVL.

In its sample, this clone was seen a few times. The chain joins TRBV7-8 to TRBJ2-7; no clear D. The CDR3 contains 15 residues. V lost 4 bases to trimming and J lost 3 bases, with 16 bases between them. Germline V gives CDR1 SGHVS, CDR2 FQNEAQ. The CDR3 nucleotides are TGTGCCAGCAGCTCCTCCGGGCCCCGTTTCTACGAGCAGTACTTC. Protein sequence: CASSSSGPRFYEQYF.

The rearrangement joins TRBV19 to TRBJ1-5; maybe TRBD1 (5 bases). V dropped 4 bases and J dropped 10 bases, with 11 bases sitting between them. Germline V gene sequence: CDR1 LNHDA, CDR2 SQIVND (reference sequence). CDR3 size: 12 residues. The CDR3 loop is CASSTRGGPQHF. The CDR3 nucleotides read TGTGCCAGTAGTACTCGCGGGGGACCCCAGCATTTT.

The chain joins TRBV10-2 to TRBJ2-7; D uncertain. The CDR3 sequence is 13 residues long. V lost 2 bases and J 4 bases, leaving 9 bases between the germline ends. Germline V gene sequence: CDR1 WSHSY, CDR2 SAAADI. CDR3 in amino acids: CASSEGDEYEQYF. CDR3 coding DNA: TGCGCCAGCAGTGAGGGGGATGAGTACGAGCAGTACTTC.

The V call is TRBV11-2, the J call TRBJ2-1; 8 nucleotides agree with TRBD1. Trimming cost V 5 bases and J 6 bases; bases outside gene matches: 9. CDR1 is SGHAT, CDR2 FQNNGV, per germline. The CDR3 loop spans 15 amino acids. In nucleotides, the CDR3 is TGTGCCAGCAGCGTGGTCAGGGGGCGAGGCAATGAGCAGTTCTTC. This encodes CASSVVRGRGNEQFF.

V gene TRBV28 combines with J gene TRBJ1-2, with D unclear. The CDR3 extends over 12 amino acids. The V and J ends lost 6 bases and 13 bases respectively, with 18 bases between them. CDR1 and CDR2 from the germline V gene are MDHEN and SYDVKM. Here the CDR3 reads CASRPPVEGCTF. CDR3 bases: TGTGCCAGCAGACCCCCCGTGGAGGGATGCACCTTC.

The chain has TRBV27 and TRBJ1-5; 7 bases are a match to TRBD1. CDR1 and CDR2 (germline): MNHEY, SMNVEV (reference sequence). The junction had 6 bases not matched to a gene; V was cut back by 6 bases and J by 4 bases. The CDR3 loop spans 14 amino acids. The CDR3 reads CASSRGQSNQPQHF. Here the CDR3 DNA reads TGTGCCAGCAGCCGGGGACAGTCTAATCAGCCCCAGCATTTT.

The chain links TRBV4-2 to TRBJ2-1; 10 bases are a match to TRBD2. The CDR3 spans 15 residues. Per the germline V gene, CDR1 is LGHNA and CDR2 is YNFKEQ. With 4 bases clipped from V and 5 bases from J, the junction kept 5 bases outside the gene matches. The CDR3 is CASSRASGSHNEQFF. The DNA for the CDR3 is TGTGCCAGCAGCCGAGCTAGCGGGAGTCACAATGAGCAGTTCTTC.

The chain couples TRBV18 to TRBJ1-2; D uncertain. Germline CDR1 is KGHSH and CDR2 is LQKENI. V was trimmed by 1 base and J by 3 bases, leaving 12 bases between them. This CDR3 spans 15 amino acids. The CDR3: CASSPLPGHDYGYTF. In DNA, the CDR3 is TGTGCCAGCTCACCACTCCCAGGCCACGACTATGGCTACACCTTC. The full variable domain, completed using reference TRBV18 and TRBJ1-2, is NAGVMQNPRHLVRRRGQEARLRCSPMKGHSHVYWYRQLPEEGLKFMVYLQKENIIDESGMPKERFSAEFPKEGPSILRIQQVVRGDSAAYFCASSPLPGHDYGYTFGSGTRLTVV.

A note on this clone: The same CDR3 can be traced to other DNA sequences in this sample. This chain uses TRBV19 with TRBJ2-7; a weak D match, TRBD1 (6 bases). Trimming took off 5 bases at V and 2 bases at J, with 10 bases between the two ends. This CDR3 has 13 amino acids. Germline V gene sequence: CDR1 LNHDA, CDR2 SQIVND (reference sequence). Here the CDR3 DNA reads TGTGCCAGTAGTCCGCGGACAGCCTACGAGCAGTACTTC. Encoded protein: CASSPRTAYEQYF.

The rearrangement joins TRBV29-1 to TRBJ2-2, with D perhaps matching TRBD1 or TRBD2 (5 bases each). The germline gives CDR1 SQVTM, CDR2 ANQGSEA. The CDR3 loop spans 14 amino acids. V gave up 6 bases and J gave up 4 bases, with 15 bases separating them. Here the CDR3 reads CSVRDDVSTGELFF. The DNA for the CDR3 is TGCAGCGTCCGGGACGACGTGAGCACCGGGGAGCTGTTTTTT.

The V call is TRBV27, the J call TRBJ2-3; TRBD2 aligns across 11 bases. The CDR3 consists of 16 residues. The trim removed 5 bases at V and 6 bases at J, leaving 10 bases unmatched. CDR1 and CDR2 from the germline V gene are MNHEY and SMNVEV (reference sequence). The CDR3 coding sequence is TGTGCCAGCAGTCTGATAGCGGGAGGGCCAGACGATACGCAGTATTTT. It codes for CASSLIAGGPDDTQYF.

V usage is TRBV7-2 and J usage is TRBJ2-5; 9 nucleotides agree with TRBD2. V trimming: 1 base; J trimming: 5 bases; junction bases outside the gene matches: 11. Germline-derived CDR1 and CDR2 are SGHTA and FQGNSA. This CDR3 is built from 17 residues. In nucleotides, the CDR3 is TGTGCCAGCAGCTTAGGCCTAGCGGGAACTTCGGGGGAGACCCAGTACTTC. Translation: CASSLGLAGTSGETQYF.

This chain links TRBV29-1 with TRBJ2-2; D perhaps matches TRBD1 (5 bases). The CDR3 sequence is 14 residues long. Trimming removed 3 bases at V and 4 bases at J, with 12 bases between. Germline V lookup: CDR1 SQVTM, CDR2 ANQGSEA. CDR3 DNA: TGCAGCGTTGATGTAGGGGCGCCCACCGGGGAGCTGTTTTTT. Protein product: CSVDVGAPTGELFF.

The chain combines TRBV28 with TRBJ2-1, with 10 nucleotides matching TRBD2. This CDR3 region has 15 residues. Trimming removed 2 bases from V and 5 bases from J; junction bases left unmatched: 3. Per germline, CDR1 MDHEN and CDR2 SYDVKM. In DNA form, the CDR3 reads TGTGCCAGCAGTTTAATAGCGGGAGGAAACAATGAGCAGTTCTTC. This gives the protein CASSLIAGGNNEQFF.

This chain joins TRBV7-2 and TRBJ2-1; TRBD1 matches 8 bases. The CDR3 runs 13 residues. Germline V lookup: CDR1 SGHTA, CDR2 FQGNSA. V lost 2 bases and J lost 15; bases outside the gene matches: 9. The CDR3 reads CASSLPRGQSLFF. The CDR3 DNA reads TGTGCCAGCAGCTTACCCAGGGGGCAAAGTCTGTTCTTC.

Written as DNA, the CDR3 is TGTGCCAGCAGTTTAGTGTGGAGCGGGAGTTTCAATGAGCAGTTCTTC. Its protein product is CASSLVWSGSFNEQFF. The chain links TRBV28 to TRBJ2-1; 8 bases are a match to TRBD2. Losses at the gene ends were 2 bases for V and 6 bases for J; bases not matched to a gene: 9. The CDR3 contains 16 residues. CDR1 is MDHEN and CDR2 is SYDVKM in the germline V gene.

V gene TRBV5-1 combines with J gene TRBJ2-3; no reliable D call. The CDR3 consists of 14 residues. With 3 bases removed from V and 0 bases from J, the gap between germline ends came to 8 bases. The germline V gene encodes CDR1 SGHRS and CDR2 YFSETQ. The CDR3 spells CASSSATSTDTQYF. The CDR3 region has the DNA TGCGCCAGCAGCTCGGCTACTAGCACAGATACGCAGTATTTT.

The chain carries TRBV6-4 and TRBJ2-6, with 9 bases that match TRBD1. Germline CDR1 MRHNA, CDR2 SNTAGT. V shed 4 bases, J shed 3 bases, and the junction held 10 bases outside the gene matches. The CDR3 has 18 amino acids. CDR3 in DNA: TGTGCCAGCAGTGGACCCGGGACAGGGCTGAGTGGGGCCAACGTCCTGACTTTC. The encoded protein is CASSGPGTGLSGANVLTF.

The gene calls are TRBV4-3 and TRBJ2-7; D is undetermined. The CDR3 is made up of 15 amino acids. CDR1 and CDR2 from the germline V gene are LGHNA and YSLEER. The V and J ends lost 0 bases and 0 bases respectively, with 9 bases between them. The CDR3 here is CASSQDRLVSYEQYF. DNA of the CDR3: TGCGCCAGCAGCCAAGACAGACTTGTCTCCTACGAGCAGTACTTC.

V gene TRBV6-2 or TRBV6-3 combines with J gene TRBJ2-1; 12 bases agree with TRBD2. The V gene's germline CDR1 is MNHEY and CDR2 SVGEGT. This CDR3 region has 15 residues. The V and J ends lost 6 bases and 5 bases, in that order; junction bases with no gene match: 5. The CDR3 region has the DNA TGTGCCAGCAGCCCCCGGACTAGCGGGAACAATGAGCAGTTCTTC. This codes for CASSPRTSGNNEQFF.

The J gene is TRBJ1-3, the V gene TRBV5-1, with D possibly being TRBD1 (5 bases). The germline V and J ends were trimmed by 5 bases and 0 bases, with 9 bases remaining between them. Germline V gene lookup returns CDR1 SGHRS and CDR2 YFSETQ. This CDR3 is 14 amino acids long. The CDR3 protein is CASREGSSGNTIYF. The CDR3 region has the DNA TGCGCCAGCAGAGAGGGGAGCTCTGGAAACACCATATATTTT. The variable domain in full, with the rest retrieved from reference TRBV5-1 and TRBJ1-3, is KAGVTQTPRYLIKTRGQQVTLSCSPISGHRSVSWYQQTPGQGLQFLFEYFSETQRNKGNFPGRFSGRQFSNSRSEMNVSTLELGDSALYLCASREGSSGNTIYFGEGSWLTVV.

The genes are TRBV7-2 and TRBJ2-1, with TRBD2 matching over 8 bases. The CDR3 totals 16 residues. The germline gives CDR1 SGHTA, CDR2 FQGNSA. V lost 1 base to trimming and J lost 4 bases; unmatched junction nucleotides: 6. The CDR3 spells CASSLVAGGRYNEQFF. DNA of the CDR3: TGTGCCAGCAGCTTAGTTGCGGGGGGCAGGTACAATGAGCAGTTCTTC.

CDR3 bases: TGTGCCAGCAGCTTCCACGGACAGTCGAACGAGCAGTACTTC. It encodes CASSFHGQSNEQYF. The chain joins TRBV3-1 (or the pseudogene TRBV3-2) to TRBJ2-7; tentatively, D is TRBD1 (6 bases). Trimming pared 5 bases from V and 5 bases from J, leaving 16 bases between. CDR1 and CDR2 (germline): LGHDT, YNNKEL (reference sequence). This CDR3 is 14 amino acids long.

This chain connects TRBV9 to TRBJ2-3; D may be TRBD2 (6 bases). CDR3 size: 14 residues. V was shortened by 4 bases and J by 0 bases, with 9 bases between the two germline ends. Germline V gives CDR1 SGDLS, CDR2 YYNGEE. The CDR3 spells CASSRSGSTDTQYF. In nucleotides, the CDR3 is TGTGCCAGCAGCCGAAGCGGGAGCACAGATACGCAGTATTTT.

The chain employs TRBV28 and TRBJ2-7, with 7 bases identical to TRBD1. Unmatched junction bases numbered 8, after V lost 5 bases and J lost 1 base. The germline CDR1 and CDR2 sequences are MDHEN and SYDVKM. CDR3 size: 15 residues. The DNA of the CDR3 is TGTGCCAGCAGTGTAGCCGGGACAGCATCCTACGAGCAGTACTTC. It encodes CASSVAGTASYEQYF.